One and the same sample provided the 12 T cell receptor beta chains below, sequenced in a study of T cells after yellow fever vaccination. MiXCR, applied by TCRdb to the 5' RACE reads, yields one record per CDR3 protein. The sample shows a few hundred thousand distinct CDR3 sequences, around 16% of them seen only once. The material sequenced was PBMCs, taken around 5 days after the first yellow fever vaccination. These receptors were obtained from a man between 18 and 29 years old who received the YFV17D yellow fever vaccine.

The gene calls are TRBV5-5 and TRBJ1-1, with D perhaps TRBD1 (5 bases). The V gene's germline CDR1 is SGHKS and CDR2 YYEKEE (reference sequence). The CDR3 has 18 amino acids. Trimming cost V 4 bases and J 0 bases, with 22 bases left between them. The CDR3 sequence: CASSNHLKTGRMNTEAFF. The CDR3 nucleotides read TGTGCCAGCAGCAACCATTTGAAAACGGGACGGATGAACACTGAAGCTTTCTTT. Supplemented by reference TRBV5-5 and TRBJ1-1, the full variable domain reads DAGVTQSPTHLIKTRGQQVTLRCSPISGHKSVSWYQQVLGQGPQFIFQYYEKEERGRGNFPDRFSARQFPNYSSELNVNALLLGDSALYLCASSNHLKTGRMNTEAFFGQGTRLTVV.

This clonotype occurred a few times. The chain carries TRBV5-6 and TRBJ2-1; TRBD2 matches 8 bases. Unmatched junction bases numbered 7, after V lost 0 bases and J lost 5 bases. Per germline, CDR1 SGHDT and CDR2 YYEEEE. The CDR3 sequence is 16 residues long. CDR3 sequence: CASSLAGAGGHNEQFF. Here the CDR3 DNA reads TGTGCCAGCAGCTTGGCGGGCGCGGGGGGCCACAATGAGCAGTTCTTC.

This clonotype was seen ten or more times. The chain uses TRBV12-3 or TRBV12-4 and TRBJ2-5; D remains unclear. Trimming left V 3 bases short and J 5 bases short, with 7 bases between. There are 12 residues in the CDR3. CDR3 loop: CASSFLGETQYF. The CDR3 nucleotides are TGTGCCAGCAGTTTTCTTGGGGAGACCCAGTACTTC.

This clonotype has a handful of counts. This rearrangement joins TRBV12-3 or TRBV12-4 to TRBJ1-5, with TRBD1 as a possible D gene (6 bases). This CDR3 region has 14 residues. Trimming removed 0 bases at V and 6 bases at J, with 9 bases between. CDR3 protein: CASSLAGAIQPQHF. The CDR3 DNA sequence: TGTGCCAGCAGTTTAGCGGGGGCGATTCAGCCCCAGCATTTT.

The sample holds many counts of this clonotype. This chain uses TRBV5-1 with TRBJ2-3; D is ambiguous. In germline, CDR1 is SGHRS, CDR2 YFSETQ. The CDR3 is 13 amino acids. Trimming took 3 bases from V and 6 from J, leaving 11 bases between them. The CDR3 reads CASSSNAQDTQYF. The CDR3 DNA follows: TGCGCCAGCAGCTCCAACGCTCAGGATACGCAGTATTTT.

The gene calls are TRBV7-9 and TRBJ1-1; no firm D call. Trimming shortened V by 1 base and J by 4 bases, and 16 bases separated the two germline ends. CDR3 length: 16 residues. Per the germline V gene, CDR1 is SEHNR and CDR2 is FQNEAQ (reference sequence). CDR3 bases: TGTGCCAGCAGCTTAGAGAGGTATATCATTGGCACTGAAGCTTTCTTT. Protein: CASSLERYIIGTEAFF.

This clonotype was picked up a small number of times. The rearrangement uses TRBV30 and TRBJ1-5, with TRBD1 matching over 10 bases. The CDR3 runs 15 residues. The V gene end was trimmed by 2 bases and the J gene end by 11 bases; junction bases not matched to a gene: 12. The germline CDR1 and CDR2 sequences are GTSNPN and SVGIG (reference sequence). The chain's CDR3 is CAWSIGTGALIAQHF. The DNA for the CDR3 is TGTGCCTGGAGTATCGGGACAGGGGCGCTTATAGCCCAGCATTTT.

This chain uses TRBV2 with TRBJ1-2; D is uncertain. The germline V and J ends were trimmed by 7 bases and 4 bases, with 16 bases remaining between them. CDR1 is SNHLY, CDR2 FYNNEI, per germline. This CDR3 is 14 amino acids long. For the CDR3, the DNA is TGTGCCAGCATCTTCGATCGACGGGCCTATGGCTACACCTTC. It yields the protein CASIFDRRAYGYTF. Supplemented by reference TRBV2 and TRBJ1-2, the full variable domain reads EPEVTQTPSHQVTQMGQEVILRCVPISNHLYFYWYRQILGQKVEFLVSFYNNEISEKSEIFDDQFSVERPDGSNFTLKIRSTKLEDSAMYFCASIFDRRAYGYTFGSGTRLTVV.

This clonotype was detected once. Sequence at one end of the junction differs from germline and may be a read error. The J gene is TRBJ1-5, the V gene TRBV7-8; D is unresolved. CDR3 length: 15 residues. Germline values: CDR1 SGHVS, CDR2 FQNEAQ. CDR3 amino acids: CASSLYRGTHQPPHF. The CDR3 DNA reads TGTGCCAGCAGCTTATACAGAGGAACTCATCAGCCCCCGCATTTT.

This clonotype occurred many times. This sequence joins TRBV12-3 or TRBV12-4 and TRBJ2-7, with 13 bases matching TRBD2. The CDR3 consists of 14 residues. V lost 6 bases and J lost 4; bases outside the gene matches: 3. The CDR3 DNA follows: TGTGCCAGCAGGTCGACTAGCGGGGGGTACGAGCAGTACTTC. Encoded protein: CASRSTSGGYEQYF.

This clonotype was detected only a few times. The chain has TRBV5-1 and TRBJ2-5, with D perhaps TRBD1 (6 bases). V was clipped by 2 bases and J by 8 bases, with 16 bases between them. CDR1 is SGHRS and CDR2 is YFSETQ in the germline V gene. This CDR3 has 14 residues. DNA of the CDR3: TGCGCCAGCAGCTTCCCACAGGGACCGTCCACCCAGTACTTC. As protein: CASSFPQGPSTQYF.

The J gene is TRBJ2-3, the V gene TRBV6-1, with TRBD1 matching 9 bases. There are 14 residues in the CDR3. Trimming took 5 bases from V and 3 from J; bases not matched to a gene: 3. Germline V CDR1 and CDR2: MNHNS, SASEGT. The CDR3 coding sequence is TGTGCCAGCAGTCGGACAGGGGAAACAGATACGCAGTATTTT. It specifies CASSRTGETDTQYF.